Listed here is a single TCR beta chain. This receptor's antigen is unknown. The read ends 3 residues shy of where the CDR3 ends; the end is completed using the germline J gene. V is shortened by 1 base, J by 4 bases, and the region joining them spans 7 bases. The germline V gene encodes CDR1 MNHNS and CDR2 SASEGT. The CDR3 covers 13 residues, taking in both the cysteine and the phenylalanine. The CDR3 was read in part: 30 bases, with the frame set at base 1. This sample was included in a study of T cells in women clearing cervical HPV infection (dated by TCRdb to the late 2010s). About the full investigation: Cases were some 26 women with histologically confirmed HPV16-related CIN3 or worse, including a couple of invasive cancers. Among cases, blood sampling occurred a median of about 150 days after lesion detection, with an interquartile range of roughly 90 to 200 days. A median age of approximately 30 years was observed in cases versus over 37 in controls, and no significant differences in baseline characteristics were found. The 25 controls were women who cleared a single incident HPV16 infection within 12 months without developing precancer or cancer. Cases and controls were matched on age within five years and on year of sample collection. HLA typing was available for only a few women, so HLA type could not be excluded as a confounder. In the parent cohort, more than 8,500 women aged 18 or older were enrolled in Guanacaste, Costa Rica, during about 1993 to 1994 and then followed for 7 to 8 years. This exploratory proof-of-principle case-control study, nested within the Guanacaste HPV Natural History Study in Costa Rica, compared TCR repertoires among women with different cervical HPV16 outcomes. Five blinded duplicates per group were added as quality controls, giving about 60 samples: around 50 participants and about ten replicates. Blood from cases was collected at the visit at which the lesion was first identified, whereas blood from controls was collected once infection was no longer detected.

TCR beta CDR3 regions were amplified by multiplex PCR from an average of 1200 ng genomic DNA per sample using the immunoSEQ assay. The assay corrected primer bias using a complete synthetic TCR repertoire to establish an amplification baseline. The amplicons were sequenced on the Illumina platform. On the authors' methods: Error correction of the sequences involved clustering with frequency ratios plus a modified nearest-neighbor algorithm, after which the sequences were analyzed in the immunoSEQ Analyzer using IMGT gene definitions. TCR richness and evenness were averaged over 20 rarefaction repeats at each rarefaction depth, excluding samples with fewer sequences than the depth. V, D and J gene relative abundances were compared between groups with Wilcoxon rank sum tests, applying FDR correction. In the blinded duplicates, the intraclass correlation was around 96% for TCR richness and averaged about 79% across 55 to 75 gene segments. Here the immuneACCESS table is served through TCRdb, limited to in-frame sequences with V and J called. Missing clones are a known gap in these copies; in checked studies unresolved V genes cover under half, and the rest lacks a known reason. D and trimming were read from the DNA, whereas the V and J calls and clone size are those reported in that table. The table kept for this sample lists 40,000 or so clones. The ten largest make up under 8% of the sample.

Every participant had a single incident cervical HPV16 infection, and women with prevalent HPV16 infections were excluded. Cervical HPV DNA was detected with MY09/MY11 PCR, and genotyping was done with dot-blot hybridization. Approximately 15 mL of heparinized blood was centrifuged, after which the buffy coat was aliquoted, frozen at -30 degrees C, and then stored at -80 degrees C. QIAGEN kits were used to extract genomic DNA from buffy coat specimens. Summary of the overall study and its limitations: T-cell numbers per sample were unknown, so richness differences could reflect varying T-cell content rather than repertoire biology. The cross-sectional design could not show whether the associations came before the infection or were a result of it, and neither effector/memory subsets nor HPV-specific T cells were isolated. By combining richness with V gene abundances, random forest classifiers separated cases from controls with an estimated AUC of just over 0.8. Across sequencing depths, CIN3+ cases showed significantly higher TCR repertoire richness than controls, but evenness did not differ between the groups. TRBV6-7 relative abundance was lower in cases than in controls (around 0.11% versus 0.16%; Bonferroni P = 0.0008).

Sequenced sample: blood buffy coat. The receptor's source is a woman aged 18-69 years with a cervical HPV16 infection that either progressed to CIN3+ or cleared (not recorded which). The sequence is built from TRBV6-1 and TRBJ1-2; the D gene is perhaps TRBD1, from 5 matching bases. The CDR3 bases that were read are TGTGCCAGCAGTGAAGGGCAGGGCTATGGC. The translation is CASSEGQGYG. The complete CDR3 sequence is CASSEGQGYGYTF.